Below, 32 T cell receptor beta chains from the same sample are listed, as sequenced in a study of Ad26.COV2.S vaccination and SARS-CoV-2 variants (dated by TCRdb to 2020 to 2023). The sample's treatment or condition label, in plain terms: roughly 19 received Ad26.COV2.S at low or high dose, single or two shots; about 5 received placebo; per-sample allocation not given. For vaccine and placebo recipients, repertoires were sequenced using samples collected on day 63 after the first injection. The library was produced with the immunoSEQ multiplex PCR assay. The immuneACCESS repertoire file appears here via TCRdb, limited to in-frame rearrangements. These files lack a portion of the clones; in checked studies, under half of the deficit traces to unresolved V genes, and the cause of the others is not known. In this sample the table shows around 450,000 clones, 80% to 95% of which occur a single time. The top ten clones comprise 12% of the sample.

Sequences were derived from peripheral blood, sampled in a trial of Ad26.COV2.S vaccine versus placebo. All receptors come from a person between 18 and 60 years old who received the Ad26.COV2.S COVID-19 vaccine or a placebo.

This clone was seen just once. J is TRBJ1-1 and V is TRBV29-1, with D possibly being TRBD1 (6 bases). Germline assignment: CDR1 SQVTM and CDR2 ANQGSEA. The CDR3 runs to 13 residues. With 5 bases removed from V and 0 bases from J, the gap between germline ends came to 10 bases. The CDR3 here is CSVTGPLNTEAFF. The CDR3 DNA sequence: TGCAGCGTTACAGGGCCCCTGAACACTGAAGCTTTCTTT. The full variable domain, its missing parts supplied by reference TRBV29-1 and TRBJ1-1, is SAVISQKPSRDICQRGTSLTIQCQVDSQVTMMFWYRQQPGQSLTLIATANQGSEATYESGFVIDKFPISRPNLTFSTLTVSNMSPEDSSIYLCSVTGPLNTEAFFGQGTRLTVV.

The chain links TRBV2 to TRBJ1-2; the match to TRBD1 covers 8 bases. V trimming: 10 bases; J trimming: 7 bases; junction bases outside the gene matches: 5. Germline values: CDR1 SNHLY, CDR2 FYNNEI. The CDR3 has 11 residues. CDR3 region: CAKGQGSGYTF. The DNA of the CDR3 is TGTGCCAAAGGACAGGGTAGTGGCTACACCTTC.

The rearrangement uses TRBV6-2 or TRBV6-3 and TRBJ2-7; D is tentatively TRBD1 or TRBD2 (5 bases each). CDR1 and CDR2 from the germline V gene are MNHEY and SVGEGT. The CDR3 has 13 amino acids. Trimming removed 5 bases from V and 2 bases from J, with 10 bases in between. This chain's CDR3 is CASSRDRAYEQYF. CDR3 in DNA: TGTGCCAGCAGTCGGGACCGCGCCTACGAGCAGTACTTC.

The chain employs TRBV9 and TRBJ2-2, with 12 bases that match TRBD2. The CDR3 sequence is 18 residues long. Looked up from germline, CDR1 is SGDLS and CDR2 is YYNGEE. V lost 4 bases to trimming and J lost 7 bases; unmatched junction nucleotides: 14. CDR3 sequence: CASSPSIRASGRGGELFF. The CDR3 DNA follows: TGTGCCAGCAGCCCCTCAATCAGGGCTAGCGGGAGGGGCGGGGAGCTGTTTTTT.

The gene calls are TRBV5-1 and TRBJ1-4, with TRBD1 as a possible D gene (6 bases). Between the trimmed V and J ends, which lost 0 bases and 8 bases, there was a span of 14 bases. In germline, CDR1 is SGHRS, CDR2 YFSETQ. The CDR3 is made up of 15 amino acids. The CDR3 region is CASSLASGVDEKLFF. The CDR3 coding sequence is TGCGCCAGCAGCTTGGCGTCAGGGGTAGACGAAAAACTGTTTTTT. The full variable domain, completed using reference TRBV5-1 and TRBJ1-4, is KAGVTQTPRYLIKTRGQQVTLSCSPISGHRSVSWYQQTPGQGLQFLFEYFSETQRNKGNFPGRFSGRQFSNSRSEMNVSTLELGDSALYLCASSLASGVDEKLFFGSGTQLSVL.

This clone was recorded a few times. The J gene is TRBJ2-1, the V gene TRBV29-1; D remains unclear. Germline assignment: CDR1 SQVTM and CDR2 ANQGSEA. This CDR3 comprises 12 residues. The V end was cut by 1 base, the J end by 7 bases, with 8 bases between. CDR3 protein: CSVEGSRNEQFF. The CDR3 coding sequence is TGCAGCGTTGAAGGTTCTAGAAATGAGCAGTTCTTC.

The CDR3 reads CASTVTGLARETQYF. In DNA form, the CDR3 reads TGTGCCAGCACCGTAACAGGTTTGGCCAGGGAGACCCAGTACTTC. The rearrangement uses TRBV2 and TRBJ2-5; tentative D call: TRBD1 (5 bases). The CDR3 loop spans 15 amino acids. Trimming removed 7 bases from V and 5 bases from J, with 20 bases in between. Germline CDR1 is SNHLY and CDR2 is FYNNEI.

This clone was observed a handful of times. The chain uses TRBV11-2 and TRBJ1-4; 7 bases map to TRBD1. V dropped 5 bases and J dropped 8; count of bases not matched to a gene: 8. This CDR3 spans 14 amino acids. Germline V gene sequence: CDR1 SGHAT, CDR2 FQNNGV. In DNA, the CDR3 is TGTGCCAGCAGCGCCCAGGGGGGAGGGGAAAAACTGTTTTTT. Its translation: CASSAQGGGEKLFF.

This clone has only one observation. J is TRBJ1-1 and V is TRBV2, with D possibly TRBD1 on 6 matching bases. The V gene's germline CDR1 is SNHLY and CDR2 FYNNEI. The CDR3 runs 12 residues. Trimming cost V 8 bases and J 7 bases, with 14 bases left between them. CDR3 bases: TGTGCCAGCCAGGGACAACCGGATGAAGCTTTCTTT. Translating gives CASQGQPDEAFF.

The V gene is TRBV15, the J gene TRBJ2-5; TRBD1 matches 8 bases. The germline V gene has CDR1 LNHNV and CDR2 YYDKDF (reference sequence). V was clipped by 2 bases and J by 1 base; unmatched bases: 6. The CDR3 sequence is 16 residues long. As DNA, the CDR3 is TGTGCCACCAGCAGAACTATTGGGACAGGCCAAGAGACCCAGTACTTC. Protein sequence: CATSRTIGTGQETQYF.

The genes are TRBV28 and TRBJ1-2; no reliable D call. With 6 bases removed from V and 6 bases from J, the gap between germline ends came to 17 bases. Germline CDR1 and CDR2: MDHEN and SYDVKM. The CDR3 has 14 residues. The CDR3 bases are TGTGCCAGCAGCATCACCGGGGAGGGTGATGGCTACACCTTC. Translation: CASSITGEGDGYTF.

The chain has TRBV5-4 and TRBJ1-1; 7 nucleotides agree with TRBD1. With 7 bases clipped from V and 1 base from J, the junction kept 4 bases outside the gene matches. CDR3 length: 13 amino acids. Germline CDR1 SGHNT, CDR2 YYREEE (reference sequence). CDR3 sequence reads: CASADRANTEAFF. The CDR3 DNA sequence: TGTGCCAGCGCCGACAGGGCGAACACTGAAGCTTTCTTT.

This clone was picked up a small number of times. This chain's CDR3 is CASSLSNRGELFF. CDR3 DNA sequence: TGTGCCAGCAGCTTATCGAATAGAGGGGAGCTGTTTTTT. This chain connects TRBV11-3 to TRBJ2-2, with D unresolved. Germline V gene sequence: CDR1 SGHNT, CDR2 YENEEA. V was pared by 2 bases and J by 8 bases, with 9 bases between. The CDR3 length is 13 residues.

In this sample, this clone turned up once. The CDR3 sequence is CASGLGEGAKGYTF. CDR3 bases: TGTGCTAGTGGTTTGGGGGAGGGGGCAAAGGGCTACACCTTC. The chain links TRBV12-5 to TRBJ1-2; TRBD1 agrees at 7 bases. CDR3 length: 14 residues. The V and J ends lost 1 base and 8 bases, in that order; junction bases with no gene match: 7. The germline V gene has CDR1 LGHNT and CDR2 FRNRAP.

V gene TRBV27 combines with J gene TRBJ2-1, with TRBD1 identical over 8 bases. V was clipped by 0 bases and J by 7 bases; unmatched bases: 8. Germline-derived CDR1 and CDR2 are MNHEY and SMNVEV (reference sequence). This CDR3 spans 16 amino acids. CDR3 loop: CASSLSRTGFHNEQFF. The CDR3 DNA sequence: TGTGCCAGCAGTTTATCGAGGACAGGGTTCCATAATGAGCAGTTCTTC.

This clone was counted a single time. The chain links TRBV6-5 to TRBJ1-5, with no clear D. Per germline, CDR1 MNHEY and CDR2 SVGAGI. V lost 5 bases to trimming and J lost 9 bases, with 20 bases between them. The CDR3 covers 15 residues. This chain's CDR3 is CASSSTGSPMRPQHF. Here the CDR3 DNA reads TGTGCCAGCAGTAGTACCGGGAGCCCGATGAGGCCCCAGCATTTT.

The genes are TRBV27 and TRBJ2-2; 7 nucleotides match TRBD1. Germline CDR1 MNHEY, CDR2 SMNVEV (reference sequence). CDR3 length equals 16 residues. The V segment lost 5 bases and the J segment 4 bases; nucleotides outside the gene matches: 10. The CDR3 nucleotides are TGTGCCAGCAGTCCTCAGACAGGGTTAAGCACCGGGGAGCTGTTTTTT. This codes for CASSPQTGLSTGELFF.

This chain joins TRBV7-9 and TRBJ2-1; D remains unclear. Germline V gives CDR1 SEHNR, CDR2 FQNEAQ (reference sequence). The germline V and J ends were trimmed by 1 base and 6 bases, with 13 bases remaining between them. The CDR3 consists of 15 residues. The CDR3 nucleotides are TGTGCCAGCAGCTTAGGTCAGAATTCTTTCAATGAGCAGTTCTTC. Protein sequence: CASSLGQNSFNEQFF.

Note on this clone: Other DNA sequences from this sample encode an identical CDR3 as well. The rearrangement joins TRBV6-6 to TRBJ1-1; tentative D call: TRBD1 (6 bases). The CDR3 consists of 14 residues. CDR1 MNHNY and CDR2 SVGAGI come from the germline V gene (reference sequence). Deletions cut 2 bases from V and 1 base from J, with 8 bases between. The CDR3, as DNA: TGTGCCAGCAGTTACGAGGGGGGGAACACTGAAGCTTTCTTT. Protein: CASSYEGGNTEAFF.

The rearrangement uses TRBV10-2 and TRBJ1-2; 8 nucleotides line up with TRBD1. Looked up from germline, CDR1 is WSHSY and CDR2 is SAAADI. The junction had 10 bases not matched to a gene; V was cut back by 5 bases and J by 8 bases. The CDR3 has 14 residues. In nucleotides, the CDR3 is TGCGCCAGCAGTCCGACAGGGGCTGCTGAAGGCTACACCTTC. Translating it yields CASSPTGAAEGYTF.

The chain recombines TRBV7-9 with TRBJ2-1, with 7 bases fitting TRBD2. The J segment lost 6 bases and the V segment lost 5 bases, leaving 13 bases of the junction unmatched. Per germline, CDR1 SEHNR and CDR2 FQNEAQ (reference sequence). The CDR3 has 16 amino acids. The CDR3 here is CASSGGAGSPVNEQFF. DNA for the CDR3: TGTGCCAGCAGCGGCGGAGCGGGAAGCCCGGTCAATGAGCAGTTCTTC.

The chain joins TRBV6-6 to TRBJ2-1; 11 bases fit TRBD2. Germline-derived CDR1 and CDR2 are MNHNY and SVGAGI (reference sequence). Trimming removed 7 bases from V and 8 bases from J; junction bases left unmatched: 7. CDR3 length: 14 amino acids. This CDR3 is CASTLLAGVHEQFF. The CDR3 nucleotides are TGTGCCAGCACTCTACTAGCGGGAGTACATGAGCAGTTCTTC.

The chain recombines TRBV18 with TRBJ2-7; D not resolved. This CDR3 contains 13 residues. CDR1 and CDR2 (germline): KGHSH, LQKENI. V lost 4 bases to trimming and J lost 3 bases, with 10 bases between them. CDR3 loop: CASSRFNYYEQYF. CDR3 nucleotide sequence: TGTGCCAGCTCACGATTTAACTACTACGAGCAGTACTTC.

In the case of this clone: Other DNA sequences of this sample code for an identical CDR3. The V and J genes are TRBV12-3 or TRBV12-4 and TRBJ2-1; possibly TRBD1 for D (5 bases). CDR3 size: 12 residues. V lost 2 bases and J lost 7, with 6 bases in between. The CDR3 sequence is CASSLRGNEQFF. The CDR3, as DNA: TGTGCCAGCAGTTTAAGGGGAAATGAGCAGTTCTTC.

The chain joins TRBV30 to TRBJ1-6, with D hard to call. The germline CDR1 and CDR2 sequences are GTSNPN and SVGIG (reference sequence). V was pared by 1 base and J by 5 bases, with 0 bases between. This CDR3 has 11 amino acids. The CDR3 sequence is CAWSDNSPLHF. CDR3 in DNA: TGTGCCTGGAGTGATAATTCACCCCTCCACTTT.

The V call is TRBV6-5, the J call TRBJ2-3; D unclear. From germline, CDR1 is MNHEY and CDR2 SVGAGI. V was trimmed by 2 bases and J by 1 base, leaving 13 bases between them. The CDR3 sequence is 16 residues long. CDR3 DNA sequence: TGTGCCAGCAGTTACGGGCAGGCATTAGGCACAGATACGCAGTATTTT. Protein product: CASSYGQALGTDTQYF.

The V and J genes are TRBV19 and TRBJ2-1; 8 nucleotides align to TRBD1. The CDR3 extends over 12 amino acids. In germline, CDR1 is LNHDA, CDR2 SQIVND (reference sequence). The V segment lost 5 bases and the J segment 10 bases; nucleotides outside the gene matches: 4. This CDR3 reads CASSQGAGEQFF. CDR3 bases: TGTGCCAGTAGTCAGGGGGCTGGGGAGCAGTTCTTC.

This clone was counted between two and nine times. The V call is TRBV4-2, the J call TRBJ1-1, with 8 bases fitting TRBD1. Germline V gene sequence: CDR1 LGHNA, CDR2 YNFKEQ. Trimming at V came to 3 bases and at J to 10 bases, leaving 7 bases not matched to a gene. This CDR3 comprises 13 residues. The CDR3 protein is CASSQYRGSGAFF. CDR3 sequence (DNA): TGTGCCAGCAGCCAGTACAGGGGGTCCGGAGCTTTCTTT.

CDR3: CASSPSLVQGELFF. The DNA of the CDR3 is TGTGCCAGCAGCCCGTCCCTAGTTCAGGGGGAGCTGTTTTTT. The chain couples TRBV13 to TRBJ2-2; D unclear. Germline CDR1 and CDR2: PRHDT and FYEKMQ (reference sequence). V was trimmed by 5 bases and J by 8 bases, leaving 15 bases between them. The CDR3 totals 14 residues. Drawing the rest from reference TRBV13 and TRBJ2-2, the complete variable domain is AAGVIQSPRHLIKEKRETATLKCYPIPRHDTVYWYQQGPGQDPQFLISFYEKMQSDKGSIPDRFSAQQFSDYHSELNMSSLELGDSALYFCASSPSLVQGELFFGEGSRLTVL.

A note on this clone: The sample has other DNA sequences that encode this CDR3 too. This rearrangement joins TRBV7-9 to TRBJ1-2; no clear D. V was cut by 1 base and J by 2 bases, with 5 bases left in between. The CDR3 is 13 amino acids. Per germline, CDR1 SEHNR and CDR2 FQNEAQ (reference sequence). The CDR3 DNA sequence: TGTGCCAGCAGCTTAGAAGGAAACTATGGCTACACCTTC. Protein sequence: CASSLEGNYGYTF.

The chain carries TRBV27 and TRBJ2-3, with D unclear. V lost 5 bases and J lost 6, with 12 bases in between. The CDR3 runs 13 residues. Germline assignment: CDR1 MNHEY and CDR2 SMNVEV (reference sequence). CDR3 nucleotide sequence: TGTGCCAGCAGTCGGTCGCGTTACGATACGCAGTATTTT. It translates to CASSRSRYDTQYF.

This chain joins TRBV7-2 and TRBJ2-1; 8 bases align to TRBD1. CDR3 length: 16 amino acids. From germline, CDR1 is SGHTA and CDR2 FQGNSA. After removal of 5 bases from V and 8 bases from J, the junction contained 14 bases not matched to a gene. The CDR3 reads CASSPKRAGGAHEQFF. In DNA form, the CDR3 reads TGTGCCAGCAGCCCGAAGCGCGCAGGGGGCGCGCATGAGCAGTTCTTC. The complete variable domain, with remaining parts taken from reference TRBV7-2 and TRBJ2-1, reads GAGVSQSPSNKVTEKGKDVELRCDPISGHTALYWYRQSLGQGLEFLIYFQGNSAPDKSGLPSDRFSAERTGGSVSTLTIQRTQQEDSAVYLCASSPKRAGGAHEQFFGPGTRLTVL.